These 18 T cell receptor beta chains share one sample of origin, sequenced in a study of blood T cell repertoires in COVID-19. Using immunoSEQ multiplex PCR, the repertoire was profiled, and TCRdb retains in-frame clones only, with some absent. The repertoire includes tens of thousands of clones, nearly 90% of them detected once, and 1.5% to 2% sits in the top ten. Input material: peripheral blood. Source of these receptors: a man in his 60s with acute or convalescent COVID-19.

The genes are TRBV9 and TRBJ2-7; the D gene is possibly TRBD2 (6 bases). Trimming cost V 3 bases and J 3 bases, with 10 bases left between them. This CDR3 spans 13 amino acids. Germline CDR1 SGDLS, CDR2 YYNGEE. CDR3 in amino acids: CASSAGTYYEQYF. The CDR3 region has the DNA TGTGCCAGCAGCGCCGGGACTTACTACGAGCAGTACTTC.

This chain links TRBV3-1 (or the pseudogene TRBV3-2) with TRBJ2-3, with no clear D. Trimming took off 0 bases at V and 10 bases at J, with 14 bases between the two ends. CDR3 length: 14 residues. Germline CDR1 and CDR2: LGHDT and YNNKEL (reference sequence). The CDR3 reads CASSQESHVMAQYF. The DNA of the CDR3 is TGTGCCAGCAGCCAAGAAAGCCACGTAATGGCGCAGTATTTT.

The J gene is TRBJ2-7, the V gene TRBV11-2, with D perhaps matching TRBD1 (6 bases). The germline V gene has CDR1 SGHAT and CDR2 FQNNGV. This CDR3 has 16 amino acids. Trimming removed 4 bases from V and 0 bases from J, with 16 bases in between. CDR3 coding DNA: TGTGCCAGCAGCTCCTTTAGGGGGAAAAGCTCCTACGAGCAGTACTTC. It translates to CASSSFRGKSSYEQYF.

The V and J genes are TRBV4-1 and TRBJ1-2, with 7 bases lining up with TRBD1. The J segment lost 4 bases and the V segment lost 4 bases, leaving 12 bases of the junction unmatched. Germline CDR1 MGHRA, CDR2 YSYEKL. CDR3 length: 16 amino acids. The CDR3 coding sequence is TGCGCCAGCAGCCTATATACTGCCCGGGACAGCTATGGCTACACCTTC. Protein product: CASSLYTARDSYGYTF.

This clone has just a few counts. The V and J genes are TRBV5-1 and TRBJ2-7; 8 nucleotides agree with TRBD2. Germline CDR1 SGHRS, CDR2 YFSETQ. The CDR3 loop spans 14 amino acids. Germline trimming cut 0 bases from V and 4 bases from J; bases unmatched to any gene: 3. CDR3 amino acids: CASSLDSGVYEQYF. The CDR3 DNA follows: TGCGCCAGCAGCTTGGATAGCGGGGTGTACGAGCAGTACTTC.

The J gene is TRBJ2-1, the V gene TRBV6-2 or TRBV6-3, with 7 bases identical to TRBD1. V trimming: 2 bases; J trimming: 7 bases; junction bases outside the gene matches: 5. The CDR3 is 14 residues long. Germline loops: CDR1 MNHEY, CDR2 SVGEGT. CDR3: CASSYGTVENEQFF. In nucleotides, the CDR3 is TGTGCCAGCAGTTACGGGACAGTGGAAAATGAGCAGTTCTTC.

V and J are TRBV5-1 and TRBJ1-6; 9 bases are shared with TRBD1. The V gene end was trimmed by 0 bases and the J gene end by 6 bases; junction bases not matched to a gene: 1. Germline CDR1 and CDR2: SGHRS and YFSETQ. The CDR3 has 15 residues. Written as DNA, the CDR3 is TGCGCCAGCAGCTTGGAGGGACAGGGTAATTCACCCCTCCACTTT. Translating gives CASSLEGQGNSPLHF.

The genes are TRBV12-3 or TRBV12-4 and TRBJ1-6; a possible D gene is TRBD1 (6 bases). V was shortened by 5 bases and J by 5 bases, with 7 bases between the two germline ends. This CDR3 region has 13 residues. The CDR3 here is CASSNRDNSPLHF. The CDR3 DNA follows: TGTGCCAGCAGTAACAGGGATAATTCACCCCTCCACTTT.

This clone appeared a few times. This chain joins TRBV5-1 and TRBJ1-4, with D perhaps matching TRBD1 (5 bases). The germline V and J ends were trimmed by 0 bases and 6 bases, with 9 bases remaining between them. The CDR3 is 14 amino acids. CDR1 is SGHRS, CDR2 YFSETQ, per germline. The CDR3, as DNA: TGCGCCAGCAGCTTGGTCGGGGGGGATGAAAAACTGTTTTTT. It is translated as CASSLVGGDEKLFF.

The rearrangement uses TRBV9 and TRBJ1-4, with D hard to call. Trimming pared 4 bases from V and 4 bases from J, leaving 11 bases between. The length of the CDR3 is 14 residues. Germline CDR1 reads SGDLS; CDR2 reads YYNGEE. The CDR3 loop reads CASSRGSYNEKLFF. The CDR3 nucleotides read TGTGCCAGCAGCCGAGGGAGTTATAATGAAAAACTGTTTTTT.

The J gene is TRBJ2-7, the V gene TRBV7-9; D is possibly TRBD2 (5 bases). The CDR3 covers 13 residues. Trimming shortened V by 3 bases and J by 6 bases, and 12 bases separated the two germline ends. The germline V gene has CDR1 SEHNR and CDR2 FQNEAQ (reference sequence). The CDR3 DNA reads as TGTGCCAGCAGCTTCTCGTTAGGGAGCGAGCAGTACTTC. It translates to CASSFSLGSEQYF.

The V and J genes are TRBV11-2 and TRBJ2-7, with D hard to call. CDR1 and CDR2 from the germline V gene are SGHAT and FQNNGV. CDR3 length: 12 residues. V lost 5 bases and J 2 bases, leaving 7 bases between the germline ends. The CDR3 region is CASSMSPYEQYF. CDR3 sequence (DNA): TGTGCCAGCAGCATGAGTCCCTACGAGCAGTACTTC.

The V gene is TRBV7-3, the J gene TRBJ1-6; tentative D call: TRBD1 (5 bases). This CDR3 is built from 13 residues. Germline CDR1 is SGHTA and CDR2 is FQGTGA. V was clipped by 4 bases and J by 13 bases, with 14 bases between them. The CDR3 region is CASSSSAGEPLHF. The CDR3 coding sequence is TGTGCCAGCAGCTCAAGCGCGGGGGAGCCCCTCCACTTT. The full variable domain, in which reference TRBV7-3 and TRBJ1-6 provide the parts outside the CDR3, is GAGVSQTPSNKVTEKGKYVELRCDPISGHTALYWYRQSLGQGPEFLIYFQGTGAADDSGLPNDRFFAVRPEGSVSTLKIQRTERGDSAVYLCASSSSAGEPLHFGNGTRLTVT.

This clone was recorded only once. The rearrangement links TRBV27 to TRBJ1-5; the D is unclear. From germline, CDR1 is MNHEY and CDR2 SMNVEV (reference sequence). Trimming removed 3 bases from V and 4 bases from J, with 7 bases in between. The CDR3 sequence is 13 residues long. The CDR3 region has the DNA TGTGCCAGCAGTTTCGCCGAGAATCAGCCCCAGCATTTT. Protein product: CASSFAENQPQHF.

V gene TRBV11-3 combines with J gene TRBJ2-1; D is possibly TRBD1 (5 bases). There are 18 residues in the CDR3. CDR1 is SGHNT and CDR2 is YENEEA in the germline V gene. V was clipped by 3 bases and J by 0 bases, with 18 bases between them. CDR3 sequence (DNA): TGTGCCAGCAGCTTCTCATACAGGACACCGAGCTCCTACAATGAGCAGTTCTTC. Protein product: CASSFSYRTPSSYNEQFF.

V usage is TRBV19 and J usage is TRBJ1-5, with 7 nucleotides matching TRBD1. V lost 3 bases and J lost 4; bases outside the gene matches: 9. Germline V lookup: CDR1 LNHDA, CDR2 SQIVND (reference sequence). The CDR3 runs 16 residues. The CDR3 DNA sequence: TGTGCCAGTAGTATCGTGAGGGGGCGCGGGAATCAGCCCCAGCATTTT. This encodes CASSIVRGRGNQPQHF. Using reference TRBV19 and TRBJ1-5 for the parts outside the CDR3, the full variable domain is DGGITQSPKYLFRKEGQNVTLSCEQNLNHDAMYWYRQDPGQGLRLIYYSQIVNDFQKGDIAEGYSVSREKKESFPLTVTSAQKNPTAFYLCASSIVRGRGNQPQHFGDGTRLSIL.

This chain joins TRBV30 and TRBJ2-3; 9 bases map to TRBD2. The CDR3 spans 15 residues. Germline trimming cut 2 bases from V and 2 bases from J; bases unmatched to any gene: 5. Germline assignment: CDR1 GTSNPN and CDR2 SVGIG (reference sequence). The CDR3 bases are TGTGCCTGGAGTATAGCGGGGGCCACCACAGATACGCAGTATTTT. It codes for CAWSIAGATTDTQYF.

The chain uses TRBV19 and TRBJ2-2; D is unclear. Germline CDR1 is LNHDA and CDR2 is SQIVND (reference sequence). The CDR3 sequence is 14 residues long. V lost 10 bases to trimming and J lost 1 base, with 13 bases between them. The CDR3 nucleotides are TGTGCCACCACCCTAACGGGGAACACCGGGGAGCTGTTTTTT. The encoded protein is CATTLTGNTGELFF.